The 21 T cell receptor beta chains given below trace back to one sample, sequenced in a study of shared clonotypes between healthy human individuals. Profiling relied on immunoSEQ multiplex PCR, and the TCRdb table lists in-frame clones only, not all of them. The sample includes around 750,000 clones, approximately 79% of them seen just once. The sequenced material came from memory CD4+ T cells sorted from blood. The subset was: CD45RA-negative fraction. The receptors come from a woman in her thirties in good health.

This chain connects TRBV27 to TRBJ2-6, with a tentative D call TRBD1 (6 bases). The CDR3 contains 19 residues. The V gene's germline CDR1 is MNHEY and CDR2 SMNVEV (reference sequence). The V end lost 5 bases, the J end lost 0 bases, and 20 bases lay between the germline ends. Written as DNA, the CDR3 is TGTGCCAGCAGTCGAGACCTTACAGGGTTTCACTCTGGGGCCAACGTCCTGACTTTC. Amino acid sequence: CASSRDLTGFHSGANVLTF.

The V call is TRBV9, the J call TRBJ1-2, with D perhaps matching TRBD1 (6 bases). CDR1 SGDLS and CDR2 YYNGEE come from the germline V gene. V lost 0 bases and J lost 3, with 12 bases in between. This CDR3 has 15 amino acids. For the CDR3, the DNA is TGTGCCAGCAGCGTAGAATTAGGGGGGGACTATGGCTACACCTTC. It encodes CASSVELGGDYGYTF.

The J gene is TRBJ2-1, the V gene TRBV5-1, with no clear D. Between the trimmed V and J ends, which lost 4 bases and 6 bases, there was a span of 17 bases. CDR1 and CDR2 (germline): SGHRS, YFSETQ. CDR3 length equals 15 residues. The CDR3 is CASSPAGLASNEQFF. Written as DNA, the CDR3 is TGCGCCAGCAGCCCGGCAGGATTAGCATCCAATGAGCAGTTCTTC.

The gene calls are TRBV4-1 and TRBJ1-5; possible D gene TRBD1, 6 bases. Germline assignment: CDR1 MGHRA and CDR2 YSYEKL. V lost 0 bases, J lost 1 base, and 10 bases lay in between. The CDR3 length is 16 residues. The CDR3 DNA reads TGCGCCAGCAGCCAAGAGGGGGGCAAAAGCAATCAGCCCCAGCATTTT. It is translated as CASSQEGGKSNQPQHF.

The chain combines TRBV14 with TRBJ2-1; D is undetermined. The CDR3 spans 15 residues. From germline, CDR1 is SGHDN and CDR2 FVKESK. V was cut by 4 bases and J by 10 bases, with 20 bases left in between. CDR3 sequence (DNA): TGTGCCAGCAGCCCCCGTGGAACCCTATCGTCGGAGCAGTTCTTC. Residues: CASSPRGTLSSEQFF.

Comments on this clone: Other DNA sequences in the same sample also yield this CDR3. The chain couples TRBV2 to TRBJ2-3; TRBD2 matches 11 bases. CDR1 is SNHLY, CDR2 FYNNEI, per germline. This CDR3 is 15 amino acids long. Losses at the gene ends were 5 bases for V and 6 bases for J; bases not matched to a gene: 7. CDR3 DNA: TGTGCCAGCAGTCTTTTGACTAGCGGGACTGATACGCAGTATTTT. It yields the protein CASSLLTSGTDTQYF.

The chain has TRBV10-1 and TRBJ2-5; 10 bases line up with TRBD2. Germline V gene data show CDR1 as WNHNN and CDR2 as SYGVQD (reference sequence). This CDR3 contains 17 residues. Unmatched junction bases numbered 9, after V lost 0 bases and J lost 5 bases. CDR3 sequence reads: CASSESRASGSGETQYF. DNA for the CDR3: TGCGCCAGCAGTGAGTCGAGAGCTAGCGGGAGCGGGGAGACCCAGTACTTC.

This chain joins TRBV15 and TRBJ2-7; 8 positions agree with TRBD1. CDR1 LNHNV and CDR2 YYDKDF come from the germline V gene (reference sequence). The CDR3 totals 16 residues. V shed 5 bases, J shed 0 bases, and the junction held 9 bases outside the gene matches. CDR3 amino acids: CATSRRGQGGSYEQYF. The CDR3 nucleotides read TGTGCCACCAGCCGACGCGGACAGGGAGGCTCCTACGAGCAGTACTTC.

The V gene is TRBV5-1, the J gene TRBJ2-1, with 9 bases aligning to TRBD2. The V gene end was trimmed by 0 bases and the J gene end by 7 bases; junction bases not matched to a gene: 5. This CDR3 has 15 residues. CDR1 is SGHRS, CDR2 YFSETQ, per germline. DNA for the CDR3: TGCGCCAGCAGCTTGGGCGGCGGGAGGGGAAATGAGCAGTTCTTC. Its translation is CASSLGGGRGNEQFF.

J is TRBJ1-1 and V is TRBV10-3; 9 positions agree with TRBD1. V shed 9 bases and J 5 bases; nucleotides not matched to a gene: 7. CDR1 is ENHRY, CDR2 SYGVKD, per germline. This CDR3 region has 13 residues. Here the CDR3 DNA reads TGTGCCATTAAACAGGGGGCTTCTACTGAAGCTTTCTTT. This codes for CAIKQGASTEAFF.

The V call is TRBV7-8, the J call TRBJ2-5, with 11 bases that match TRBD2. The CDR3 is made up of 15 amino acids. Germline V lookup: CDR1 SGHVS, CDR2 FQNEAQ. Trimming took 6 bases from V and 4 from J; bases not matched to a gene: 7. CDR3 protein: CASSLLTSGGETQYF. As DNA, the CDR3 is TGTGCCAGCAGTCTCCTTACTAGCGGGGGAGAGACCCAGTACTTC. Full variable domain (remainder filled in from reference TRBV7-8 and TRBJ2-5): GAGVSQSPRYKVAKRGQDVALRCDPISGHVSLFWYQQALGQGPEFLTYFQNEAQLDKSGLPSDRFFAERPEGSVSTLKIQRTQQEDSAVYLCASSLLTSGGETQYFGPGTRLLVL.

This clone was observed a single time. This chain connects TRBV2 to TRBJ2-2; no firm D call. Germline CDR1 reads SNHLY; CDR2 reads FYNNEI. V was pared by 7 bases and J by 1 base, with 4 bases between. The CDR3 totals 12 residues. CDR3 nucleotide sequence: TGTGCCAGCACCCAGAACACCGGGGAGCTGTTTTTT. This translates into CASTQNTGELFF.

As for this clone: This specimen includes other DNA sequences encoding the same CDR3. The chain uses TRBV30 and TRBJ1-3; unclear D gene. Trimming shortened V by 0 bases and J by 1 base, and 4 bases separated the two germline ends. The CDR3 covers 13 residues. Germline V lookup: CDR1 GTSNPN, CDR2 SVGIG (reference sequence). The CDR3 reads CAWSVGSGNTIYF. CDR3 nucleotide sequence: TGTGCCTGGAGTGTCGGATCTGGAAACACCATATATTTT.

The chain recombines TRBV29-1 with TRBJ2-3; 7 bases are shared with TRBD2. The ends lost 8 bases at V and 2 bases at J; junction bases unmatched: 7. Germline lookup yields CDR1 SQVTM and CDR2 ANQGSEA. The CDR3 has 13 amino acids. CDR3 sequence (DNA): TGCAGCTTAAAGCGGGGCACCACAGATACGCAGTATTTT. Protein product: CSLKRGTTDTQYF.

The V and J genes are TRBV7-8 and TRBJ2-5, with 9 bases lining up with TRBD2. The CDR3 runs 18 residues. CDR1 is SGHVS, CDR2 FQNEAQ, per germline. V lost 3 bases and J lost 1; bases outside the gene matches: 12. CDR3: CASSFVRAGGSIQETQYF. The CDR3 DNA is TGTGCCAGCAGCTTCGTTCGAGCGGGAGGTTCGATCCAAGAGACCCAGTACTTC.

The chain employs TRBV29-1 and TRBJ2-1; 8 bases are shared with TRBD1. After removal of 6 bases from V and 8 bases from J, the junction contained 12 bases not matched to a gene. CDR3 length: 14 residues. Germline values: CDR1 SQVTM, CDR2 ANQGSEA. The CDR3 DNA is TGCAGCGTCCTAAAAGGACAGGGCGGCGATGAGCAGTTCTTC. Its translation: CSVLKGQGGDEQFF.

There are a few counts of this clone. The chain employs TRBV29-1 and TRBJ2-3; D might be TRBD2 (6 bases). The germline gives CDR1 SQVTM, CDR2 ANQGSEA. Trimming left V 6 bases short and J 6 bases short, with 16 bases between. The CDR3 spans 13 residues. Here the CDR3 DNA reads TGCAGCGTAAGCCTAGCGCAGAGCGATACGCAGTATTTT. Translating it yields CSVSLAQSDTQYF.

J is TRBJ2-5 and V is TRBV9; 12 bases align to TRBD2. The CDR3 is 19 residues long. V lost 0 bases and J lost 1; bases outside the gene matches: 10. Germline-derived CDR1 and CDR2 are SGDLS and YYNGEE. The CDR3 region is CASSVGPTPGLAGQETQYF. CDR3 in DNA: TGTGCCAGCAGCGTAGGCCCTACTCCGGGACTAGCGGGCCAAGAGACCCAGTACTTC.

This clone was counted only a few times. The chain has TRBV10-3 and TRBJ2-1; D perhaps matches TRBD2 (6 bases). Germline V gene sequence: CDR1 ENHRY, CDR2 SYGVKD. The germline V and J ends were trimmed by 0 bases and 1 base, with 7 bases remaining between them. This CDR3 has 15 amino acids. CDR3 bases: TGTGCCATCAGTGAGTCCGGGACTTCCTACAATGAGCAGTTCTTC. This sequence encodes CAISESGTSYNEQFF.

The DNA of the CDR3 is TGCGCCAGCAGCCATCTCGGGACGGATGGAAACACCATATATTTT. Translated, it gives CASSHLGTDGNTIYF. This chain connects TRBV4-1 to TRBJ1-3, with D possibly TRBD1 on 5 matching bases. The germline V gene has CDR1 MGHRA and CDR2 YSYEKL. The CDR3 runs to 15 residues. Trimming took off 3 bases at V and 3 bases at J, with 12 bases between the two ends.

The sample holds a few counts of this clone. The V and J genes are TRBV11-2 and TRBJ1-2; D is undetermined. CDR1 SGHAT and CDR2 FQNNGV come from the germline V gene. This CDR3 is built from 14 residues. With 3 bases removed from V and 5 bases from J, the gap between germline ends came to 13 bases. In DNA, the CDR3 is TGTGCCAGCAGCTTCCCAGTAGGAGAGTATGGCTACACCTTC. It codes for CASSFPVGEYGYTF.